This T cell receptor (beta chain) was sequenced during a study of radiotherapy plus CTLA-4 blockade in lung cancer. Overall study context: Among all patients, roughly 17% showed objective responses, while more than 25% had disease control.

Study outcomes and limitations: Early shifts in blood T cell clones, with interferon-beta, reportedly predicted response best. Peripheral blood showed expansion of tumor-derived TCR clones after radiotherapy and ipilimumab.

This CDR3 comprises 12 residues. The germline gives CDR1 SGHTA, CDR2 FQGNSA. Comment on this clone: The target antigen is unknown. The junction shows a germline mismatch at one end, possibly a read error.

Data came from immunoSEQ multiplex PCR; TCRdb stores just in-frame clones and leaves some out. The data show 85,000 to 90,000 clones, approximately 79% seen once. The chain combines TRBV7-2 with TRBJ2-5; D not resolved. This TCR was sampled from a human donor with non-small cell lung cancer that progressed on radiotherapy plus ipilimumab. Here the sequenced sample was peripheral blood, taken from a patient treated with radiotherapy plus ipilimumab. The DNA for the CDR3 is TGTGCCAGCAGCTTAGAAGGAAGTGGGCCGAACTTC. This gives the protein CASSLEGSGPNF.